This T cell receptor beta chain is drawn from a study of T cells in Graves' hyperthyroidism and ophthalmopathy. Study-wide points: The model identified upcoming ophthalmopathy a median 6.5 months ahead of onset.

V shed 0 bases, J shed 1 base, and the junction held 5 bases outside the gene matches. The germline CDR1 and CDR2 sequences are DFQATT and SNEGSKA (reference sequence). The CDR3 consists of 16 residues. Authors of the study amplified TCR beta CDR3 regions from RNA transcripts. HTBI primers were employed in a first-round RT-PCR of the TCR CDR3. TCRdb called the multiplex PCR reads again in MiXCR, with one record for every CDR3 protein. The sample lists under 300,000 distinct CDR3 sequences, over 12% occurring once. In regard to this clonotype: Its antigen remains unidentified.

The hyperthyroidism patients had all been newly diagnosed, and their disease duration was under 2 months. Their ages ranged from 18 to 65 years. Uncontrolled infection, other autoimmune disease, pregnancy or lactation excluded patients. The clonotype comes from a woman aged 50 to 60 with Graves' hyperthyroidism that later progressed to Graves' ophthalmopathy. The J gene is TRBJ1-5, the V gene TRBV20-1; 8 nucleotides line up with TRBD1. Sequencing was done on a sample of blood. CDR3 region: CSARDRRTGSNQPQHF. Written as DNA, the CDR3 is TGCAGTGCTAGAGATAGGAGGACAGGGAGCAATCAGCCCCAGCATTTT.